The 21 T cell receptor beta chains below come from one sample, sequenced in a study of blood T cell repertoires in COVID-19. Profiled with immunoSEQ multiplex PCR; TCRdb holds only in-frame clones, not every one. The repertoire holds around 310,000 clones, with roughly 89% as singletons. The sample taken for sequencing was PBMCs or T cells enriched from blood (not recorded which). Source of these receptors: a woman in her twenties or thirties who had recovered from COVID-19.

The CDR3: CASSIEDNWAQPQHF. Here the CDR3 DNA reads TGTGCCAGTAGTATCGAGGACAATTGGGCCCAGCCCCAGCATTTT. This sequence joins TRBV19 and TRBJ1-5; D is possibly TRBD1 (5 bases). The germline gives CDR1 LNHDA, CDR2 SQIVND (reference sequence). The CDR3 contains 15 residues. V was trimmed by 3 bases and J by 7 bases, leaving 16 bases between them.

The chain uses TRBV11-3 and TRBJ2-5, with 7 bases matching TRBD2. V was clipped by 0 bases and J by 6 bases; unmatched bases: 1. Germline V gene data show CDR1 as SGHNT and CDR2 as YENEEA. The CDR3 covers 13 residues. CDR3 sequence: CASSLETSQTQYF. In DNA, the CDR3 is TGTGCCAGCAGCTTAGAGACTAGCCAGACCCAGTACTTC.

The J gene is TRBJ2-2, the V gene TRBV5-1; no clear D. Germline V gives CDR1 SGHRS, CDR2 YFSETQ. V was trimmed by 5 bases and J by 0 bases, leaving 8 bases between them. The CDR3 is 14 residues long. The CDR3 spells CASRADTNTGELFF. The CDR3 DNA follows: TGCGCCAGCAGGGCAGATACGAACACCGGGGAGCTGTTTTTT.

This chain joins TRBV10-3 and TRBJ2-3; D is possibly TRBD2 (6 bases). CDR3 length equals 15 residues. Germline CDR1 and CDR2: ENHRY and SYGVKD. Deletions cut 1 base from V and 6 bases from J, with 14 bases between. The CDR3 loop is CAISEWRASGDTQYF. CDR3 nucleotide sequence: TGTGCCATCAGTGAGTGGAGGGCGAGTGGGGATACGCAGTATTTT.

There are a few counts of this clone. V is TRBV5-1 and J is TRBJ2-1, with no clear D. Looked up from germline, CDR1 is SGHRS and CDR2 is YFSETQ. The V end lost 4 bases, the J end lost 5 bases, and 13 bases lay between the germline ends. The CDR3 runs to 14 residues. Here the CDR3 reads CASSLGYRNNEQFF. In DNA, the CDR3 is TGCGCCAGCAGCCTGGGATACAGAAACAATGAGCAGTTCTTC.

V is TRBV20-1 and J is TRBJ1-2, with D perhaps matching TRBD1 (6 bases). With 3 bases removed from V and 0 bases from J, the gap between germline ends came to 17 bases. This CDR3 is built from 16 residues. Germline CDR1 and CDR2: DFQATT and SNEGSKA (reference sequence). CDR3 DNA: TGCAGTGCTAGTGAGACAGGAAGGTTTCCTAACTATGGCTACACCTTC. Encoded protein: CSASETGRFPNYGYTF.

With regard to this clone: A read error may account for a junction end that differs from germline. The V call is TRBV19, the J call TRBJ1-5; D call uncertain. Looked up from germline, CDR1 is LNHDA and CDR2 is SQIVND (reference sequence). The CDR3 covers 14 residues. The CDR3 sequence: CTSANLRGNQPQHF. In DNA form, the CDR3 reads TGTACCAGTGCCAACCTCCGGGGCAATCAGCCCCAGCATTTT.

The V gene is TRBV30, the J gene TRBJ1-6; 7 bases line up with TRBD1. Germline CDR1 and CDR2: GTSNPN and SVGIG (reference sequence). V shed 5 bases, J shed 7 bases, and the junction held 8 bases outside the gene matches. This CDR3 has 14 residues. CDR3 protein: CAWDTGTVNSPLHF. The CDR3 nucleotides are TGTGCCTGGGATACCGGGACAGTCAATTCACCCCTCCACTTT.

This chain uses TRBV5-4 with TRBJ2-7, with 7 bases identical to TRBD2. The CDR3 loop spans 15 amino acids. After removal of 1 base from V and 2 bases from J, the junction contained 6 bases not matched to a gene. Per the germline V gene, CDR1 is SGHNT and CDR2 is YYREEE (reference sequence). The CDR3 DNA is TGTGCCAGCAGCTTGTCAGGGACTACTCCCTACGAGCAGTACTTC. The encoded protein is CASSLSGTTPYEQYF.

The chain recombines TRBV18 with TRBJ1-1, with a possible D match to TRBD1 (6 bases). The V end was cut by 8 bases, the J end by 3 bases, with 10 bases between. The CDR3 sequence is 12 residues long. Germline V gives CDR1 KGHSH, CDR2 LQKENI. CDR3 nucleotide sequence: TGTGCCAGCCTAAAGGGGGACACTGAAGCTTTCTTT. Translation: CASLKGDTEAFF.

The chain joins TRBV18 to TRBJ1-1; 8 bases align to TRBD1. In germline, CDR1 is KGHSH, CDR2 LQKENI. This CDR3 is built from 14 residues. Germline trimming cut 5 bases from V and 2 bases from J; bases unmatched to any gene: 4. In DNA form, the CDR3 reads TGTGCCAGCTCAATGGACAGGGACAACACTGAAGCTTTCTTT. It encodes CASSMDRDNTEAFF.

The DNA of the CDR3 is TGCGCCAGCAGTGGCTTCAGCGGGAGGGTCACCGGGGAGCTGTTTTTT. It encodes CASSGFSGRVTGELFF. The genes are TRBV10-1 and TRBJ2-2; 10 bases are shared with TRBD2. Trimming took 4 bases from V and 4 from J; bases not matched to a gene: 6. Germline loops: CDR1 WNHNN, CDR2 SYGVQD (reference sequence). The CDR3 covers 16 residues.

V is TRBV20-1 and J is TRBJ1-2; 7 bases agree with TRBD1. The CDR3 has 13 residues. V was pared by 6 bases and J by 7 bases, with 11 bases of the junction left unmatched. Germline lookup yields CDR1 DFQATT and CDR2 SNEGSKA (reference sequence). This chain's CDR3 is CSASNTGDSGYTF. CDR3 DNA sequence: TGCAGTGCCAGTAATACAGGGGATTCTGGCTACACCTTC.

J is TRBJ2-7 and V is TRBV5-1; a weak D match, TRBD1 (5 bases). Trimming stripped 4 bases from V and 3 bases from J, with 14 bases between. The CDR3 is 14 residues long. Germline values: CDR1 SGHRS, CDR2 YFSETQ. The CDR3 DNA sequence: TGCGCCAGCAGCCCGACAGCGCTTAACTACGAGCAGTACTTC. Protein product: CASSPTALNYEQYF.

The chain joins TRBV27 to TRBJ2-6; weak D call: TRBD1 (6 bases). This CDR3 is 15 amino acids long. Trimming took off 7 bases at V and 1 base at J, with 11 bases between the two ends. Germline V gene sequence: CDR1 MNHEY, CDR2 SMNVEV (reference sequence). CDR3 nucleotides: TGTGCCAGCACCAGTCAGGGGTCTGGGGCCAACGTCCTGACTTTC. Translating it yields CASTSQGSGANVLTF.

The chain links TRBV28 to TRBJ2-3; 8 bases match TRBD2. This CDR3 is built from 18 residues. V lost 4 bases, J lost 0 bases, and 12 bases stayed unmatched. The germline gives CDR1 MDHEN, CDR2 SYDVKM. CDR3 region: CASSSLGVAGGSTDTQYF. The CDR3 DNA reads TGTGCCAGCAGTTCCCTGGGTGTGGCGGGAGGTAGCACAGATACGCAGTATTTT.

The CDR3: CASSPTGLGGNEQFF. The CDR3 DNA reads TGTGCCAGCAGTCCCACGGGTCTCGGGGGCAATGAGCAGTTCTTC. This sequence joins TRBV28 and TRBJ2-1; perhaps TRBD2 as D (6 bases). CDR3 length equals 15 residues. Germline CDR1 reads MDHEN; CDR2 reads SYDVKM. Trimming shortened V by 5 bases and J by 6 bases, and 17 bases separated the two germline ends.

This sequence joins TRBV27 and TRBJ2-2; 9 bases are shared with TRBD2. Germline CDR1 MNHEY, CDR2 SMNVEV (reference sequence). The CDR3 is made up of 18 amino acids. After removal of 3 bases from V and 2 bases from J, the junction contained 10 bases not matched to a gene. The CDR3 sequence: CASSFEIAGGLNTGELFF. The CDR3 nucleotides are TGTGCCAGCAGTTTTGAGATTGCGGGAGGGTTAAACACCGGGGAGCTGTTTTTT.

This rearrangement joins TRBV7-9 to TRBJ1-1; D is uncertain. Deletions cut 2 bases from V and 2 bases from J, with 9 bases between. The germline gives CDR1 SEHNR, CDR2 FQNEAQ (reference sequence). The length of the CDR3 is 14 residues. The CDR3 region is CASSLREGNTEAFF. Written as DNA, the CDR3 is TGTGCCAGCAGCTTAAGGGAGGGAAACACTGAAGCTTTCTTT.

This clone was found a few times. This sequence joins TRBV21-1 and TRBJ1-3; the table names TRBD1, a call not compared with the DNA. TRBV21-1 is marked as a pseudogene. CDR3 length: 17 amino acids. DNA for the CDR3: TGTGCCAGCAGCAAAGGGGACGGGACAGGGACCGGAAACACCATATATTTT. Its translation is CASSKGDGTGTGNTIYF.

This clone was counted only a few times. Other DNA sequences in this specimen translate into the identical CDR3. CDR3 sequence: CASSLTGSGNTIYF. The CDR3 nucleotides read TGTGCCAGCAGCCTAACGGGTTCCGGAAACACCATATATTTT. This chain links TRBV7-9 with TRBJ1-3; D not certain. Deletions cut 5 bases from V and 4 bases from J, with 12 bases between. This CDR3 spans 14 amino acids. Germline V gene sequence: CDR1 SEHNR, CDR2 FQNEAQ (reference sequence).